The next 25 T cell receptor beta chains were all read from a single sample in a study of tumor-infiltrating lymphocytes in primary liver carcinoma. Germline DNA was also extracted, while the blood RNA originated from unsorted whole blood. A primer matching the constant region was used to make TCR beta cDNA from approximately 520 ng of total RNA. ARM-PCR was slightly modified, and three nested multiplex PCR rounds with it gave rise to the TCR beta libraries. Both of the initial two PCR rounds ran for approximately 11 cycles and employed TRBV1-TRBV30 forward primers alongside a C-beta reverse primer. One entry per CDR3 protein, called by TCRdb with MiXCR from the multiplex PCR reads. This table holds 150,000 to 200,000 distinct CDR3 sequences, about 65% found once. Specimen: peripheral blood. Receptors originate from a woman aged 55-75 years with primary liver carcinoma and hepatitis B virus infection.

The V gene is TRBV29-1, the J gene TRBJ1-1; maybe TRBD1 (5 bases). CDR1 is SQVTM, CDR2 ANQGSEA, per germline. There are 12 residues in the CDR3. V was shortened by 8 bases and J by 7 bases, with 17 bases between the two germline ends. The CDR3: CSLVKGVLEAFF. The CDR3, as DNA: TGCAGCCTTGTAAAAGGGGTCCTTGAAGCTTTCTTT.

The genes are TRBV11-2 and TRBJ2-7; 7 nucleotides align to TRBD2. In germline, CDR1 is SGHAT, CDR2 FQNNGV. V was clipped by 7 bases and J by 3 bases; unmatched bases: 12. The CDR3 has 15 residues. CDR3 region: CASNLSGASGYEQYF. The CDR3 nucleotides read TGTGCCAGCAACCTTTCCGGGGCTAGCGGCTACGAGCAGTACTTC. Drawing the rest from reference TRBV11-2 and TRBJ2-7, the complete variable domain is EAGVAQSPRYKIIEKRQSVAFWCNPISGHATLYWYQQILGQGPKLLIQFQNNGVVDDSQLPKDRFSAERLKGVDSTLKIQPAKLEDSAVYLCASNLSGASGYEQYFGPGTRLTVT.

There are many counts of this clonotype. This chain uses TRBV5-5 with TRBJ2-7; unclear D gene. Trimming left V 4 bases short and J 3 bases short, with 11 bases between. Per germline, CDR1 SGHKS and CDR2 YYEKEE (reference sequence). CDR3 size: 13 residues. CDR3 residues: CASSNRALYEQYF. The DNA of the CDR3 is TGTGCCAGCAGCAACCGGGCCCTCTACGAGCAGTACTTC. Full variable domain (rest looked up from reference TRBV5-5 and TRBJ2-7): DAGVTQSPTHLIKTRGQQVTLRCSPISGHKSVSWYQQVLGQGPQFIFQYYEKEERGRGNFPDRFSARQFPNYSSELNVNALLLGDSALYLCASSNRALYEQYFGPGTRLTVT.

This clonotype has at least ten counts. V is TRBV6-5 and J is TRBJ1-2; 7 bases match TRBD1. Germline CDR1 and CDR2: MNHEY and SVGAGI. Trimming at V came to 4 bases and at J to 8 bases, leaving 16 bases not matched to a gene. The CDR3 has 16 amino acids. The CDR3 DNA is TGTGCCAGCAGTTCGCGACAGGGTACACTGGAATGGGGCTACACCTTC. Its translation: CASSSRQGTLEWGYTF.

About this clonotype itself: The conserved phenylalanine or tryptophan normally closing the CDR3 is absent here, so this likely arose from a read error. Because the CDR3's place on the DNA is in doubt, the DNA is left out and the CDR3 is given as listed by TCRdb. The chain carries TRBV5-5 and TRBJ2-7; the D call in the table, TRBD1, was not verified against the DNA. From its first to its last residue, the CDR3 has 15 amino acids. Germline V gene data show CDR1 as SGHKS and CDR2 as YYEKEE (reference sequence). CDR3 sequence reads: CASRTKDRETYEQYL.

A word on this clonotype: Because it lacks the conserved phenylalanine or tryptophan at the end, this CDR3 is likely a read error. V usage is TRBV11-3 and J usage is TRBJ2-7, with 8 bases matching TRBD1. Germline values: CDR1 SGHNT, CDR2 YENEEA. J was trimmed by 8 bases and V by 6 bases; bases with no gene match: 6. The CDR3 contains 12 residues. The CDR3 is CASSLPRGQQYL. The CDR3 DNA sequence: TGTGCCAGCAGTTTACCCAGGGGGCAGCAGTACCTC.

This clonotype came up many times. The J gene is TRBJ2-7, the V gene TRBV12-3 or TRBV12-4; TRBD1 matches at 11 bases. CDR3 length: 15 residues. Trimming took 8 bases from V and 7 from J; bases not matched to a gene: 13. The CDR3 loop is CASVSGTGGTREQYF. CDR3 sequence (DNA): TGTGCCAGCGTGTCTGGGACAGGGGGGACTCGGGAGCAGTACTTC.

This clonotype is medium-sized (0.01 to 0.1%) within its sample. This chain connects TRBV11-2 to TRBJ2-2, with 9 bases fitting TRBD2. Per germline, CDR1 SGHAT and CDR2 FQNNGV. The CDR3 length is 16 residues. V lost 8 bases, J lost 5 bases, and 12 bases stayed unmatched. In DNA form, the CDR3 reads TGTGCCAGCCCTAAGACTAGCGGTCCGAGGACCGGGGAGCTGTTTTTT. It is translated as CASPKTSGPRTGELFF.

This clonotype was counted a single time. A read error may account for a junction end that differs from germline. This chain joins TRBV6-2 or TRBV6-3 and TRBJ1-1; 8 bases agree with TRBD1. This CDR3 has 15 amino acids. Germline V gives CDR1 MNHEY, CDR2 SVGEGT. The CDR3 sequence: CDNSYSAGGGTGAFF. The DNA of the CDR3 is TGTGACAACAGTTACTCCGCAGGGGGCGGCACTGGAGCTTTCTTT.

This clonotype was seen only once. A much more abundant neighbour one base away suggests this may be a read error. The chain recombines TRBV12-3 or TRBV12-4 with TRBJ2-2; 16 bases map to TRBD2. This CDR3 region has 20 residues. CDR3 region: CASSLRGTSGRAVNTGKLFF. For the CDR3, the DNA is TGTGCCAGCAGTCTAAGGGGGACTAGCGGGAGGGCCGTGAACACCGGGAAGCTGTTTTTT.

This clonotype was observed a handful of times. This chain joins TRBV28 and TRBJ2-7; a weak D match, TRBD1 (6 bases). The CDR3 runs 16 residues. CDR1 and CDR2 (germline): MDHEN, SYDVKM. Trimming left V 4 bases short and J 5 bases short, with 21 bases between. The CDR3: CASSSQISTGLHEQYF. The CDR3 coding sequence is TGTGCCAGCAGTTCCCAAATCTCAACAGGGCTCCACGAGCAGTACTTC.

About this clonotype itself: The CDR3 carries no conserved terminal phenylalanine or tryptophan, so it likely arises from a read error. The chain combines TRBV6-5 with TRBJ2-1; possibly TRBD2 for D (6 bases). Looked up from germline, CDR1 is MNHEY and CDR2 is SVGAGI. The CDR3 runs 14 residues. Trimming cost V 7 bases and J 10 bases, with 20 bases left between them. CDR3 coding DNA: TGTGCCAGCACCCCCCCGACGGGAGTACTCGAGCAGTTCCTC. This sequence encodes CASTPPTGVLEQFL.

This clonotype has a single count. Since a much larger clone is just one base distant, this may be a read error. The rearrangement links TRBV12-3 or TRBV12-4 to TRBJ2-7, with 7 bases lining up with TRBD2. The CDR3 runs 14 residues. The DNA for the CDR3 is TGTGCCAGCAGTTTTGCGGGAGTAAGCTACGTGCAGTACTTC. Amino acids: CASSFAGVSYVQYF.

Remarks on this clonotype: A clone one base away is much larger, so this may be a read error. The chain carries TRBV12-3 or TRBV12-4 and TRBJ2-2; the D is unclear. The length of the CDR3 is 14 residues. V lost 2 bases and J lost 3, with 7 bases in between. CDR3 DNA: TGTGCCAGCAGTTTAAGGCTTGACACCGGGGAGCTGTTTTTT. It yields the protein CASSLRLDTGELFF.

V and J are TRBV15 and TRBJ2-5, with 9 nucleotides matching TRBD1. Germline lookup yields CDR1 LNHNV and CDR2 YYDKDF (reference sequence). There are 14 residues in the CDR3. The V segment lost 4 bases and the J segment 4 bases; nucleotides outside the gene matches: 4. This CDR3 reads CATSKRQGGETQYF. Here the CDR3 DNA reads TGTGCCACCAGCAAAAGACAGGGGGGAGAGACCCAGTACTTC.

This chain uses TRBV28 with TRBJ2-2; 10 nucleotides agree with TRBD2. This CDR3 is 15 amino acids long. With V trimmed by 7 bases and J by 7 bases, 9 bases remained unmatched. Germline CDR1 MDHEN, CDR2 SYDVKM. As DNA, the CDR3 is TGTGCCAGCACCGAAAGCGGGAGGGCCTACGGGGAGCTGTTTTTT. This encodes CASTESGRAYGELFF. Variable domain in full (rest from reference TRBV28 and TRBJ2-2): DVKVTQSSRYLVKRTGEKVFLECVQDMDHENMFWYRQDPGLGLRLIYFSYDVKMKEKGDIPEGYSVSREKKERFSLILESASTNQTSMYLCASTESGRAYGELFFGEGSRLTVL.

This clonotype has more than one count but fewer than ten. For the CDR3, the DNA is TGCGCCAGCAGCTTCGCATCCAGGGGGAACACTGAAGCTTTCTTT. Encoded protein: CASSFASRGNTEAFF. The chain recombines TRBV5-1 with TRBJ1-1, with D possibly being TRBD1 (6 bases). Germline lookup yields CDR1 SGHRS and CDR2 YFSETQ. Between the trimmed V and J ends, which lost 2 bases and 1 base, there was a span of 12 bases. The CDR3 loop spans 15 amino acids.

The table lists this clonotype with many counts. This rearrangement joins TRBV5-4 to TRBJ2-5; D not certain. The germline V and J ends were trimmed by 0 bases and 1 base, with 7 bases remaining between them. Germline V gene data show CDR1 as SGHNT and CDR2 as YYREEE (reference sequence). The CDR3 is made up of 14 amino acids. CDR3 bases: TGTGCCAGCAGCTTGGAGTGGGGCCAAGAGACCCAGTACTTC. Residues: CASSLEWGQETQYF.

This chain joins TRBV11-2 and TRBJ2-1; D is perhaps TRBD1 (6 bases). The CDR3 runs 21 residues. Germline V gives CDR1 SGHAT, CDR2 FQNNGV. Trimming stripped 7 bases from V and 7 bases from J, with 38 bases between. The CDR3 DNA is TGTGCCAGCAACTTCCGCCCCAGGGGTGCGGGCAGAAATCACGAGTCAAATGAGCAGTTCTTC. Encoded protein: CASNFRPRGAGRNHESNEQFF.

This clonotype occurred many times. The V and J genes are TRBV12-3 or TRBV12-4 and TRBJ1-6; D is ambiguous. The CDR3 covers 17 residues. V dropped 2 bases and J dropped 9 bases, with 20 bases sitting between them. The CDR3 loop reads CASSLQLGSMGTSPLHF. The CDR3 DNA sequence: TGTGCCAGCAGTTTACAGCTGGGCAGCATGGGAACTTCACCCCTCCACTTT.

This clonotype showed up many times. The genes are TRBV11-2 and TRBJ1-6; no clear D gene. Trimming removed 4 bases at V and 8 bases at J, with 9 bases between. Germline V lookup: CDR1 SGHAT, CDR2 FQNNGV. This CDR3 contains 13 residues. CDR3 sequence: CASSYGRDSPLHF. CDR3 nucleotide sequence: TGTGCCAGCAGCTACGGGAGGGATTCACCCCTCCACTTT.

As for this clonotype: A read error may account for a junction end that differs from germline. The gene calls are TRBV11-2 and TRBJ2-1; TRBD2 aligns across 7 bases. The CDR3 is 15 amino acids. Germline-derived CDR1 and CDR2 are SGHAT and FQNNGV. Written as DNA, the CDR3 is TGTACCAGCAGCTCCACTGGCGGGAGTTACAATGAGCAGTTCTTC. It is translated as CTSSSTGGSYNEQFF.

This sequence joins TRBV6-5 and TRBJ2-1, with D possibly being TRBD2 (5 bases). The CDR3 is 16 amino acids. Germline CDR1 is MNHEY and CDR2 is SVGAGI. CDR3 sequence (DNA): TGTGTTAGCAGTTACCGTCCAGCGGTGGATTACAATGAGCAGTTCTTC. Encoded protein: CVSSYRPAVDYNEQFF.

This clonotype was seen a single time. A clone one base away is much larger, so this may be a read error. This CDR3 is missing its conserved last phenylalanine or tryptophan, likely due to a read error. This sequence joins TRBV6-6 and TRBJ1-1; 7 bases fit TRBD1. This CDR3 spans 13 amino acids. The germline gives CDR1 MNHNY, CDR2 SVGAGI (reference sequence). Trimming removed 2 bases from V and 10 bases from J; junction bases left unmatched: 7. The CDR3 DNA is TGTGCCAGCAGTTACACCCCGACAGGGTCAGCTTTCCTT. It yields the protein CASSYTPTGSAFL.

This clonotype was observed many times. V and J are TRBV14 and TRBJ2-7; D remains unclear. V was shortened by 4 bases and J by 0 bases, with 10 bases between the two germline ends. Germline CDR1 reads SGHDN; CDR2 reads FVKESK. This CDR3 comprises 14 residues. The CDR3 sequence: CASSLKDGSYEQYF. In DNA form, the CDR3 reads TGTGCCAGCAGCCTTAAAGACGGCTCCTACGAGCAGTACTTC.